Each of the 15 T cell receptor beta chains below was sequenced from the same sample in a study of beta chain features in type 1 diabetes. TCRB transcripts that were expressed got sequenced, as all of the isolated RNA had been reverse transcribed. Profiling relied on immunoSEQ multiplex PCR, and the TCRdb table lists in-frame clones only, not all of them. This table holds some 99,000 clones, 30% to 50% found once. The source material was stem cell memory CD4+ T cells from blood. The receptor set was obtained from a woman under 30 in good health.

The CDR3 DNA sequence: TGTGCCAGCAGTTCCTTGACAGGGGAAGGCAATCAGCCCCAGCATTTT. Its protein is CASSSLTGEGNQPQHF. The chain is built from TRBV28 and TRBJ1-5, with 8 bases identical to TRBD1. The germline gives CDR1 MDHEN, CDR2 SYDVKM. V dropped 4 bases and J dropped 2; count of bases not matched to a gene: 7. The CDR3 has 16 amino acids.

This clone was seen only a few times. J is TRBJ2-1 and V is TRBV5-1; D is perhaps TRBD1 (5 bases). In germline, CDR1 is SGHRS, CDR2 YFSETQ. The CDR3 spans 13 residues. V dropped 0 bases and J dropped 13 bases, with 14 bases sitting between them. This chain's CDR3 is CASSLEGAGEQFF. CDR3 sequence (DNA): TGCGCCAGCAGCTTGGAAGGGGCTGGGGAACAGTTCTTC. Together with reference TRBV5-1 and TRBJ2-1, the CDR3 gives the full variable domain: KAGVTQTPRYLIKTRGQQVTLSCSPISGHRSVSWYQQTPGQGLQFLFEYFSETQRNKGNFPGRFSGRQFSNSRSEMNVSTLELGDSALYLCASSLEGAGEQFFGPGTRLTVL.

This clone was counted between two and nine times. V and J are TRBV29-1 and TRBJ2-1; D is perhaps TRBD2 (6 bases). CDR1 is SQVTM and CDR2 is ANQGSEA in the germline V gene. V dropped 3 bases and J dropped 12 bases, with 15 bases sitting between them. CDR3 length equals 12 residues. CDR3 sequence (DNA): TGCAGCGTTGAGGCGGGAACCCGCGGGCAGTTCTTC. This gives the protein CSVEAGTRGQFF.

The J gene is TRBJ2-1, the V gene TRBV5-6; TRBD1 aligns across 9 bases. Per the germline V gene, CDR1 is SGHDT and CDR2 is YYEEEE. The V segment lost 3 bases and the J segment 5 bases; nucleotides outside the gene matches: 12. The CDR3 contains 17 residues. The CDR3 reads CASSYPLPGTGNNEQFF. For the CDR3, the DNA is TGTGCCAGCAGCTATCCCCTTCCCGGGACAGGGAACAATGAGCAGTTCTTC.

This clone turned up a few times. This chain joins TRBV28 and TRBJ2-7; 7 positions match TRBD1. Trimming removed 5 bases from V and 3 bases from J; junction bases left unmatched: 16. CDR1 and CDR2 (germline): MDHEN, SYDVKM. CDR3 size: 17 residues. As DNA, the CDR3 is TGTGCCAGCAGTCTAACTCTTATGGGACAGAATTACTACGAGCAGTACTTC. It yields the protein CASSLTLMGQNYYEQYF.

The chain couples TRBV27 to TRBJ1-1; no clear D gene. V was cut by 6 bases and J by 3 bases, with 17 bases left in between. The CDR3 is made up of 15 amino acids. The germline V gene has CDR1 MNHEY and CDR2 SMNVEV (reference sequence). The chain's CDR3 is CASSSYPGRYTEAFF. The CDR3 DNA sequence: TGTGCCAGCAGCTCCTATCCTGGCAGGTACACTGAAGCTTTCTTT.

The rearrangement uses TRBV7-8 and TRBJ2-4, with 7 bases matching TRBD1. J was trimmed by 0 bases and V by 1 base; bases with no gene match: 15. The CDR3 loop spans 20 amino acids. CDR1 and CDR2 (germline): SGHVS, FQNEAQ. The CDR3 DNA reads TGTGCCAGCAGCTTAGACCCAATTTACAGGGACAGCTCAGCCAAAAACATTCAGTACTTC. The encoded protein is CASSLDPIYRDSSAKNIQYF.

This rearrangement joins TRBV6-6 to TRBJ2-3; D is possibly TRBD1 (5 bases). The CDR3 has 16 residues. Germline V gives CDR1 MNHNY, CDR2 SVGAGI (reference sequence). Trimming left V 0 bases short and J 0 bases short, with 10 bases between. CDR3 amino acids: CASSYSRRASTDTQYF. CDR3 DNA: TGTGCCAGCAGTTACTCGCGCAGGGCCAGCACAGATACGCAGTATTTT.

This clone appeared a few times. The rearrangement joins TRBV27 to TRBJ1-2; possible D gene TRBD1, 6 bases. The length of the CDR3 is 15 residues. V lost 7 bases and J lost 5, with 20 bases in between. Germline V gene sequence: CDR1 MNHEY, CDR2 SMNVEV (reference sequence). CDR3 region: CASTLGAGRGYGYTF. The CDR3 nucleotides are TGTGCCAGCACACTGGGCGCAGGGAGGGGGTATGGCTACACCTTC.

This clone came up a few times. The rearrangement links TRBV18 to TRBJ2-6, with D maybe TRBD1 (6 bases). Looked up from germline, CDR1 is KGHSH and CDR2 is LQKENI. This CDR3 region has 14 residues. Trimming pared 2 bases from V and 9 bases from J, leaving 11 bases between. The CDR3 region has the DNA TGTGCCAGCTCACCAACAGGGAAGGGCAACGTCCTGACTTTC. This encodes CASSPTGKGNVLTF.

This rearrangement joins TRBV6-5 to TRBJ2-7; D is perhaps TRBD2 (5 bases). This CDR3 has 15 residues. CDR1 is MNHEY and CDR2 is SVGAGI in the germline V gene. The V and J ends lost 2 bases and 4 bases respectively, with 15 bases between them. CDR3 amino acids: CASSYTRNGYYEQYF. The CDR3 bases are TGTGCCAGCAGTTACACTAGAAACGGGTATTACGAGCAGTACTTC.

This clone was recorded a few times. The chain recombines TRBV28 with TRBJ2-1; TRBD1 matches 8 bases. The germline V gene encodes CDR1 MDHEN and CDR2 SYDVKM. The CDR3 extends over 17 amino acids. The V segment lost 1 base and the J segment 7 bases; nucleotides outside the gene matches: 12. CDR3: CASSLFPTGGGWNEQFF. For the CDR3, the DNA is TGTGCCAGCAGTTTATTCCCAACAGGGGGAGGTTGGAATGAGCAGTTCTTC. The variable domain in full, completed from reference TRBV28 and TRBJ2-1, reads DVKVTQSSRYLVKRTGEKVFLECVQDMDHENMFWYRQDPGLGLRLIYFSYDVKMKEKGDIPEGYSVSREKKERFSLILESASTNQTSMYLCASSLFPTGGGWNEQFFGPGTRLTVL.

This sequence joins TRBV30 and TRBJ1-1, with D uncertain. The CDR3 loop spans 14 amino acids. Trimming left V 8 bases short and J 0 bases short, with 16 bases between. The germline gives CDR1 GTSNPN, CDR2 SVGIG (reference sequence). This CDR3 reads CATLRGGLNTEAFF. CDR3 nucleotides: TGTGCCACCTTAAGAGGAGGTCTGAACACTGAAGCTTTCTTT.

The rearrangement joins TRBV7-8 to TRBJ2-2; 11 bases are a match to TRBD2. V shed 5 bases, J shed 7 bases, and the junction held 9 bases outside the gene matches. Germline V lookup: CDR1 SGHVS, CDR2 FQNEAQ. The CDR3 sequence is 16 residues long. In DNA, the CDR3 is TGTGCCAGCAGCAATAGCGGGAGGGCCATGTTCGGGGAGCTGTTTTTT. Translating gives CASSNSGRAMFGELFF. Supplemented by reference TRBV7-8 and TRBJ2-2, the full variable domain reads GAGVSQSPRYKVAKRGQDVALRCDPISGHVSLFWYQQALGQGPEFLTYFQNEAQLDKSGLPSDRFFAERPEGSVSTLKIQRTQQEDSAVYLCASSNSGRAMFGELFFGEGSRLTVL.

The chain uses TRBV7-9 and TRBJ1-3; D unclear. CDR3 length: 15 amino acids. The germline V gene has CDR1 SEHNR and CDR2 FQNEAQ (reference sequence). Trimming removed 5 bases from V and 0 bases from J, with 11 bases in between. CDR3 sequence: CASSPAVNSGNTIYF. In DNA, the CDR3 is TGTGCCAGCAGCCCTGCGGTAAACTCTGGAAACACCATATATTTT. The full variable domain, with the rest looked up from reference TRBV7-9 and TRBJ1-3, is DTGVSQNPRHKITKRGQNVTFRCDPISEHNRLYWYRQTLGQGPEFLTYFQNEAQLEKSRLLSDRFSAERPKGSFSTLEIQRTEQGDSAMYLCASSPAVNSGNTIYFGEGSWLTVV.